The following is a T cell receptor (beta chain) sequence with its context. These data are taken from a study of control samples from healthy donors and cancer patients. The CDR3 spans 14 residues. Germline CDR1 reads KGHSH; CDR2 reads LQKENI. V was trimmed by 3 bases and J by 2 bases, leaving 11 bases between them. TCRdb's table, derived via immunoSEQ multiplex PCR, lists solely in-frame clones and lacks some. The repertoire has approximately 90,000 clones, about 92% of them found once; the top ten carry approximately 1.5%. This TCR was sampled from a woman aged 25 to 39 in good health. The sequencing sample was made of blood. V usage is TRBV18 and J usage is TRBJ2-7; D remains ambiguous. CDR3 region: CASSPMEFPYEQYF. The CDR3, as DNA: TGTGCCAGCTCACCGATGGAATTTCCCTACGAGCAGTACTTC.